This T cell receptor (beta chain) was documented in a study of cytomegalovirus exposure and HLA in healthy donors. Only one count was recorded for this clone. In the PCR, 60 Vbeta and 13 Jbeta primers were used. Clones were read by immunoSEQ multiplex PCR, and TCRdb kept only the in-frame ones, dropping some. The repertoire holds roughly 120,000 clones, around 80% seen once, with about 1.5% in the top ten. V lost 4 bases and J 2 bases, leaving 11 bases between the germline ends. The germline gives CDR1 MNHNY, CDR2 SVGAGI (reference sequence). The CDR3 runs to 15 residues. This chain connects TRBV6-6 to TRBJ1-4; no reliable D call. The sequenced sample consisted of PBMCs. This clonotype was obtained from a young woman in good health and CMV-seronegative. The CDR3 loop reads CASSSSGQTNEKLFF. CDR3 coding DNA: TGTGCCAGCAGTTCCTCTGGGCAGACTAATGAAAAACTGTTTTTT.